This T cell receptor (beta chain) emerged from a study of blood T cells in healthy people across ages (dated by TCRdb to 2014 to 2015). In the study overall: Template switching captured roughly one uniquely barcoded TCR beta cDNA molecule per two T cells in model experiments. Age-related changes in TCR beta repertoire diversity were measured in the study by deep sequencing normalized with unique cDNA molecular identifiers. The donors were divided into four age groups: young (average about 15 years), middle-aged (around 41), aged (under 70) and long-lived (about 90). Using the same blood draw, the study looked at two additional independent replicas of 1 million unique cDNA reads for two donors, one aged 18 to 30 and the other aged 80 or older.

This clonotype has just a few counts. Its antigen remains unidentified. One end of the junction does not line up with germline, which may come from a read error. The CDR3 spans 16 residues, from the cysteine through the phenylalanine. The only DNA kept is the CDR3, 48 bases in frame from the first base. CDR1 and CDR2, per the germline V gene, are KGHSH and LQKENI. The method behind the library was 5' RACE. Sequencing was carried out with an Illumina HiSeq 2500. The second PCR ran for roughly 7 to 12 cycles and used a J-beta primer mix along with a sample-barcoded 5' primer. A unique molecular identifier was introduced onto each TCR beta cDNA molecule by a template-switch 5' adaptor carrying 12 random nucleotides. At least 2.5 million CDR3-containing paired-end reads were obtained from each sample. All of the RNA was converted into first-strand cDNA using the Mint cDNA synthesis kit, with a TRBC-specific oligonucleotide serving as the primer. Following uracil-DNA glycosylase treatment, all cDNA underwent a first 18-cycle PCR with the universal primers M1SS and BC2_uni_R. Per the source publication's procedure: Normalization of each sample was performed by random selection of 1 million high-quality reads, each carrying a distinct molecular identifier. Reads sharing molecular identifiers were discarded rather than binned into consensus sequences. CDR3 identification, clonotype clustering and error correction used MiTCR with a Q25 quality threshold and the strictest error-elimination algorithm. A nonparametric unseen species model with Euler transformation was used to estimate a lower bound on total TCR beta diversity. TCRdb applied fastp at Q25 and MiXCR to the public reads, then kept only in-frame beta chains. A single entry per CDR3 protein holds the most common genes and DNA from its merged rows. The V and J calls and clone size come from TCRdb's table, not from the authors' own analysis. This sample is represented by around 1,000,000 distinct CDR3 sequences; around 27% of them were singletons. The ten top clones hold around 0.75% of the sample.

The roughly 42 donors, aged 6 to 90 years, were systemically healthy Caucasian individuals from Russia. Each donor gave roughly 9.5 milliliters of peripheral blood, collected into EDTA-treated Vacutainer tubes. Ficoll-Paque density-gradient centrifugation was used to isolate PBMCs, with at least 7 million per sample. Trizol reagent was used to extract total RNA from the PBMCs, yielding at least 6 micrograms per sample. For every donor, flow cytometry on a PBMC aliquot measured the percentage of naive CD45RAhigh/CD27high T cells. On the study overall, not on this receptor specifically: The percentage of naive T cells measured by flow cytometry correlated strongly with observed TCR beta diversity. Estimates of total diversity based on one million sequenced T cells were regarded as lower bounds and as underestimates. Observed TCR beta diversity per million T cells fell roughly linearly with age, and a significant reduction was already apparent by age about 36. The CMV infection status of donors was not known, potentially confounding age-related changes in expanded clonotypes. Compared with the aged group, more naive CD4+ T cells, fewer expanded clones and increased TCR diversity were shown by the long-lived group, suggesting age selection. Because profiling used bulk unsorted PBMCs, naive and antigen-experienced compartments could not be compared conclusively.

These data were also filed under a second study, of T cells of mothers and their children. According to the second study: Nine systemically healthy Caucasian individuals, comprising three mothers and their six children, were included as donors. cDNA synthesis used all of the extracted RNA, with approximately 1.4 ug of RNA in each 15 ul reaction. Sample barcodes and 2-4 random nucleotides were added via the M1S primer in the second PCR. More than 8.5 million TCR beta CDR3 reads were obtained from each mother, and millions of reads were obtained from each child. TCR recombination output is similarly shaped by thymic selection in related and unrelated pairs, with a minor effect exerted by inherited differences. Related mother-child pairs always showed normalized repertoire overlap that was slightly higher than in unrelated mother-child pairs, though the difference was never significant. Persistent microchimeric T cell clones were not detected, at a sensitivity of about 100 clones per million clonotypes. Deep NGS was used in the study to compare the TCR beta repertoires of mothers and children and to look for features that separate related mother-child pairs from unrelated individuals. On average, the children were roughly 10 +/- 4 years old, while the mothers were approximately 41 +/- 4 years old. After adapters were ligated using NEBNext reagents, the libraries underwent 100+100 nt paired-end sequencing on an Illumina HiSeq 2000. To prevent cross-contamination, the mother and child libraries were prepared one month apart and sequenced in separate runs. Between 500,000 and 2,000,000 distinct TCR beta clonotypes were identified per donor. Naive TCR beta clonotypes were estimated from low-frequency clonotypes matched to each donor's FACS-determined naive share, without sorting.

Sequenced material: blood. The rearrangement joined TRBV18 to TRBJ1-2, with TRBD1 perhaps the D gene, on 5 matching bases. The sequence was collected from a girl aged 2-10 years in good health. The DNA reads as follows: TGTGCCAGCTCACCCCGGGAGGGAGACAGACCCCAGGTTCACGCCTTC. It encodes CASSPREGDRPQVHAF.